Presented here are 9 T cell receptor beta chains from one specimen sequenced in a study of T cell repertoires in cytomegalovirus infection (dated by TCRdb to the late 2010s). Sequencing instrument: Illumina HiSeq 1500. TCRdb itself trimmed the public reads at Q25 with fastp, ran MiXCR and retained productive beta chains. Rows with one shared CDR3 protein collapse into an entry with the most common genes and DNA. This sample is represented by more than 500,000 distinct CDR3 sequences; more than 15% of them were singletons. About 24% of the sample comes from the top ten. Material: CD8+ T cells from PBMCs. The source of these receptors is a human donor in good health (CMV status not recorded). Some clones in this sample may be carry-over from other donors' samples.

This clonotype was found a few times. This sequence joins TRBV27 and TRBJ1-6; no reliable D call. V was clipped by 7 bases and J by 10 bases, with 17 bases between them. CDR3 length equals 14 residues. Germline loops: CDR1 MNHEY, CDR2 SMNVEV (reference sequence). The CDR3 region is CASTDIPGRSPLHF. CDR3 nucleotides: TGTGCCAGCACCGACATCCCGGGGAGATCACCCCTCCACTTT.

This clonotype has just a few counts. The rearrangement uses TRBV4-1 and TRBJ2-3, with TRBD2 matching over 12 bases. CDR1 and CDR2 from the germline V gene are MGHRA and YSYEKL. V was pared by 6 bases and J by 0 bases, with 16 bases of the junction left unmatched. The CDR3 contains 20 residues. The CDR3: CASSPGRMGLAGPSTDTQYF. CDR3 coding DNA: TGCGCCAGCAGTCCTGGGCGGATGGGACTAGCGGGCCCTAGCACAGATACGCAGTATTTT.

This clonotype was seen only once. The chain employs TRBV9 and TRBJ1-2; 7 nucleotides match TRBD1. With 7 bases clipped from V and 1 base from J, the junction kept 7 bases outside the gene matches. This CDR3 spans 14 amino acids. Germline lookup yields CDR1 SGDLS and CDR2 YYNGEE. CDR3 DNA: TGTGCCAGCGGCGCAGGGGGAGGTAACTATGGCTACACCTTC. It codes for CASGAGGGNYGYTF.

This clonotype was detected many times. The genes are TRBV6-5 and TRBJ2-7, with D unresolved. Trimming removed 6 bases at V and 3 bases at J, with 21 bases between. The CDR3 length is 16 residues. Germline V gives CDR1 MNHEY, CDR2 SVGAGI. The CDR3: CASRIRHSQTIYEQYF. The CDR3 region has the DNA TGTGCCAGCAGAATCAGACATTCCCAAACGATCTACGAGCAGTACTTC.

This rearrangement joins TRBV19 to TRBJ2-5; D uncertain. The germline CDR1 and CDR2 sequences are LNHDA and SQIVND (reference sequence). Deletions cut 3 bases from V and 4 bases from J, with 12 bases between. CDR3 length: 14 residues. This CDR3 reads CASSIGWRGETQYF. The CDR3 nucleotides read TGTGCCAGTAGTATTGGGTGGAGAGGAGAGACCCAGTACTTC.

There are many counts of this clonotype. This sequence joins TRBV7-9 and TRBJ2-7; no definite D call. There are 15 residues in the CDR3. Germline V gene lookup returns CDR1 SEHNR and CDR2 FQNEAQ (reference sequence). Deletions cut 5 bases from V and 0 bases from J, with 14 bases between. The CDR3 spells CASSPGWVSSYEQYF. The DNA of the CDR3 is TGTGCCAGCAGCCCCGGTTGGGTAAGCTCCTACGAGCAGTACTTC. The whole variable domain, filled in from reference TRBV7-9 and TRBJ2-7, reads DTGVSQNPRHKITKRGQNVTFRCDPISEHNRLYWYRQTLGQGPEFLTYFQNEAQLEKSRLLSDRFSAERPKGSFSTLEIQRTEQGDSAMYLCASSPGWVSSYEQYFGPGTRLTVT.

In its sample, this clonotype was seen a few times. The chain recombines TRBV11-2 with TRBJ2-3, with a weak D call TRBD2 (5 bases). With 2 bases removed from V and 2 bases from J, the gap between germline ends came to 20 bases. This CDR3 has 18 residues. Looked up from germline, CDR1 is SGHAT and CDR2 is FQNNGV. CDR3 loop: CASSLREVGRRATDTQYF. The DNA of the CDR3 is TGTGCCAGCAGCTTACGGGAAGTGGGCAGGCGGGCCACAGATACGCAGTATTTT. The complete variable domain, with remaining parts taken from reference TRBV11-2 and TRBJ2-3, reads EAGVAQSPRYKIIEKRQSVAFWCNPISGHATLYWYQQILGQGPKLLIQFQNNGVVDDSQLPKDRFSAERLKGVDSTLKIQPAKLEDSAVYLCASSLREVGRRATDTQYFGPGTRLTVL.

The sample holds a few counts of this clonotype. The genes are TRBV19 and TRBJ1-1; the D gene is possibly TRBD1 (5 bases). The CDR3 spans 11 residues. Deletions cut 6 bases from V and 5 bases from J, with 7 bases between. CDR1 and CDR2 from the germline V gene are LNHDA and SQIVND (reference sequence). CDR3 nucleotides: TGTGCCAGTAGGTGGGGGACTGAAGCTTTCTTT. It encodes CASRWGTEAFF.

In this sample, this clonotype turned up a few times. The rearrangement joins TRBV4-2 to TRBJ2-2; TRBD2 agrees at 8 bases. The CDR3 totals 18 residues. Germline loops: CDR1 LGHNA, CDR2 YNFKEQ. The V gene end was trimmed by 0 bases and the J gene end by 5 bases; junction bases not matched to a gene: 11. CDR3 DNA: TGTGCCAGCAGCCAAGATAGTGGACTAGCCGCGGGGACCGGGGAGCTGTTTTTT. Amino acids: CASSQDSGLAAGTGELFF.